Listed below are T cell receptor beta chains from one sample, sequenced in a study of shared clonotypes between healthy human individuals. Profiled with immunoSEQ multiplex PCR; TCRdb holds only in-frame clones, not every one. The sample includes roughly 1 million clones, about 80% of them seen just once. Sequenced input: memory CD4+ T cells from PBMCs. The source of these receptors is a man aged 18 to 30 in good health. Some clones in this sample may be carry-over from other donors' samples. CDR3s include the opening cysteine and the closing phenylalanine or tryptophan. A D gene is named only where the DNA matches it firmly. Clone size is stated in some rows and not others, as once, few, many or a class when expanded.

>-|12|few|TRBV30|TRBJ1-3
CAWSVQGNTIYF
TGTGCCTGGAGTGTTCAAGGAAACACCATATATTTT
>-|13|-|TRBV19|TRBJ2-7
CASSIALAYEQYF
TGTGCCAGTAGTATCGCGCTCGCCTACGAGCAGTACTTC
>-|17|-|TRBV18|TRBJ1-1
CASSPPGGARSNTEAFF
TGTGCCAGCTCACCCCCGGGGGGGGCGAGGTCGAACACTGAAGCTTTCTTT
>-|12|-|TRBV5-1|TRBJ2-3
CASSAVVDTQYF
TGCGCCAGCAGCGCGGTGGTGGATACGCAGTATTTT
>-|16|-|TRBV27|TRBJ2-3
CASSRGGRGWGHTQYF
TGTGCCAGCTCTAGAGGGGGACGAGGGTGGGGGCATACGCAGTATTTT
>-|14|-|TRBV28|TRBJ1-1
CASNTLGGAVEAFF
TGTGCCAGCAACACCCTTGGGGGGGCCGTTGAAGCTTTCTTT
>-|15|-|TRBV7-2|TRBJ1-2
CASSLGIRGDYGYTF
TGTGCCAGCAGCCTTGGAATTCGGGGTGACTATGGCTACACCTTC
>-|16|-|TRBV7-2|TRBJ2-2
CASSLAAIEVTGELFF
TGTGCCAGCAGCTTAGCCGCAATAGAAGTGACCGGGGAGCTGTTTTTT
>-|12|-|TRBV9|TRBJ2-7
CASSPHLRGQYF
TGTGCCAGCAGCCCCCATCTCAGGGGGCAGTACTTC
>TRBD1|16|-|TRBV5-4|TRBJ2-2
CASSSGYRGRLGELFF
TGTGCCAGCAGCTCAGGCTACAGGGGGCGCCTCGGGGAGCTGTTTTTT
>-|13|-|TRBV5-1|TRBJ1-3
CASSRDPGNTIYF
TGCGCCAGCTCCAGGGATCCTGGAAACACCATATATTTT
>-|14|-|TRBV6-4|TRBJ2-2
CASKQSLAAGELFF
TGTGCCAGCAAGCAATCGCTAGCTGCCGGGGAGCTGTTTTTT
>TRBD1|16|-|TRBV9|TRBJ2-1
CASSVVGDRAYNEQFF
TGTGCCAGCAGCGTAGTGGGGGACAGGGCCTACAATGAGCAGTTCTTC
>-|15|-|TRBV10-3|TRBJ2-1
CATLGLASSYNEQFF
TGTGCCACCCTAGGACTCGCAAGCTCCTACAATGAGCAGTTCTTC
>-|16|-|TRBV4-2|TRBJ2-7
CASSQEVWGTYYEQYF
TGTGCCAGCAGCCAAGAGGTATGGGGGACTTACTACGAGCAGTACTTC
>-|12|-|TRBV27|TRBJ1-5
CASSLRDQPQHF
TGTGCCAGCAGTTTGCGAGATCAGCCCCAGCATTTT
>-|16|once|TRBV21-1|TRBJ2-2
CASSPIVTNYTGELFF
TGTGCCAGCAGCCCGATTGTGACTAACTACACCGGGGAGCTGTTTTTT
>-|15|-|TRBV5-4|TRBJ2-3
CASSLGEIRTDTQYF
TGTGCCAGCAGCTTGGGGGAGATTCGTACAGATACGCAGTATTTT
>-|14|-|TRBV7-9|TRBJ2-2
CASSLLGGTGELFF
TGTGCCAGCAGCTTATTAGGTGGCACCGGGGAGCTGTTTTTT
>-|15|-|TRBV28|TRBJ2-4
CASSSYREGKNIQYF
TGTGCCAGCAGTTCTTACAGGGAGGGGAAAAACATTCAGTACTTC
>-|13|-|TRBV27|TRBJ2-7
CASTNTVSYEQYF
TGTGCCAGCACTAACACCGTTTCCTACGAGCAGTACTTC
>-|16|-|TRBV5-4|TRBJ2-3
CASSLPGQLGTDTQYF
TGTGCCAGCAGCTTACCGGGACAACTCGGCACAGATACGCAGTATTTT
>-|15|few|TRBV5-1|TRBJ1-2
CASSPYLGGGIGYTF
TGCGCCAGCAGCCCCTACCTGGGGGGTGGCATTGGCTACACCTTC
>-|12|-|TRBV28|TRBJ1-2
CASSLGDYGYTF
TGTGCCAGCAGCCTGGGGGACTATGGCTACACCTTC
>-|13|-|TRBV15|TRBJ1-3
CATSRGPANTIYF
TGTGCCACCAGCCGGGGCCCCGCAAACACCATATATTTT
>TRBD2|14|-|TRBV5-1|TRBJ2-1
CASSVSSGSNEQFF
TGCGCCAGCAGCGTTTCTAGCGGGAGCAATGAGCAGTTCTTC
>-|13|-|TRBV6-1|TRBJ1-5
CASSEAPGQPQHF
TGTGCCAGCAGTGAAGCGCCAGGTCAGCCCCAGCATTTT
>-|13|-|TRBV6-1|TRBJ1-1
CASRLMMGREAFF
TGTGCCAGCAGATTAATGATGGGGCGTGAAGCTTTCTTT
>-|13|-|TRBV6-5|TRBJ2-7
CASSRSTGYEQYF
TGTGCCAGCAGCCGAAGTACAGGTTACGAGCAGTACTTC